This T cell receptor beta chain is drawn from a study of cytomegalovirus exposure and HLA in healthy donors. Study details: A subsequent analysis reported that the 110 or so validation repertoires were produced on the same platform that had also been used for the approximately 700 first-cohort repertoires.

CDR3 length: 15 amino acids. Per germline, CDR1 SGHTA and CDR2 FQGTGA. V lost 2 bases to trimming and J lost 0 bases, with 5 bases between them. In this sample, this clone turned up once. Its antigen is not identified. Whole-study results and caveats: It was 164 TCR beta chains that were listed as cytomegalovirus-associated. According to reports, the classifier identified cytomegalovirus status with high specificity and sensitivity.

Using immunoSEQ multiplex PCR, the repertoire was profiled, and TCRdb retains in-frame clones only, with some absent. The table shows 180,000 or so clones, with approximately 86% occurring only once. The receptor was derived from a man aged 25 to 40 in good health and CMV-seropositive. The J gene is TRBJ2-6, the V gene TRBV7-3; D unresolved. Sequenced sample: PBMCs. The CDR3 spells CASSLPSSGANVLTF. Written as DNA, the CDR3 is TGTGCCAGCAGCTTACCGAGCTCTGGGGCCAACGTCCTGACTTTC. The full variable domain, its missing parts supplied by reference TRBV7-3 and TRBJ2-6, is GAGVSQTPSNKVTEKGKYVELRCDPISGHTALYWYRQSLGQGPEFLIYFQGTGAADDSGLPNDRFFAVRPEGSVSTLKIQRTERGDSAVYLCASSLPSSGANVLTFGAGSRLTVL.